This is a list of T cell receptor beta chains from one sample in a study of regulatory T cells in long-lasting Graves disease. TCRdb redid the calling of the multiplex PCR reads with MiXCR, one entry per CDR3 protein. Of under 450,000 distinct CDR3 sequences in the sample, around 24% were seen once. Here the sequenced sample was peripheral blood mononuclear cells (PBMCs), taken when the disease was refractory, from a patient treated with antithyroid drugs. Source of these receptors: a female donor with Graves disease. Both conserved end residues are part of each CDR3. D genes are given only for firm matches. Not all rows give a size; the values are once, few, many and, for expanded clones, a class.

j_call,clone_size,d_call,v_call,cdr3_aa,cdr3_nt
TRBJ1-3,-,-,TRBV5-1,CASSLDGRESSGNTIYF,TGCGCCAGCAGCTTGGACGGCAGGGAAAGCTCTGGAAACACCATATATTTT
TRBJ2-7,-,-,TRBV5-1,CASSLGPGPYEQYF,TGCGCCAGCAGCTTGGGTCCGGGACCCTACGAGCAGTACTTC
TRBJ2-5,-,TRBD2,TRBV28,CASSLGLGTDKTQYF,TGTGCCAGCAGCTTGGGACTAGGGACCGATAAGACCCAGTACTTC
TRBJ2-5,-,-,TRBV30,CAWNQGQETQYF,TGTGCCTGGAACCAGGGACAAGAGACCCAGTACTTC
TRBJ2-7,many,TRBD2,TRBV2,CASKEGELAGLYEQYF,TGTGCCAGCAAAGAAGGGGAGCTAGCGGGACTCTACGAGCAGTACTTC
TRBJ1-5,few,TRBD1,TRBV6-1,CASNYPIRRGSGTEKSNQPQHF,TGTGCCAGCAACTACCCTATTCGGCGGGGTTCGGGGACAGAAAAAAGCAATCAGCCCCAGCATTTT
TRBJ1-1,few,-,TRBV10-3,CAISEGESVNTEAFF,TGTGCCATCAGTGAGGGGGAGTCCGTGAACACTGAAGCTTTCTTT
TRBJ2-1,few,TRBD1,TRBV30,CAWSEQGAIGNEQFF,TGTGCCTGGAGCGAACAGGGGGCGATCGGCAATGAGCAGTTCTTC
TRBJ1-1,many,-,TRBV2,CASSDNSLNTEAFF,TGTGCCAGCAGTGACAACAGCTTGAACACTGAAGCTTTCTTT
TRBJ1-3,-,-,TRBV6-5,CASSYSFRDSGNTIYF,TGTGCCAGCAGTTACTCGTTCAGGGATTCTGGAAACACCATATATTTT
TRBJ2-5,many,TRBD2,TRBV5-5,CASSPSSGTTQYF,TGTGCCAGCAGCCCCTCTAGCGGTACGACCCAGTACTTC
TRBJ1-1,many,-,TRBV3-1,CASSQGTANTEAFF,TGTGCCAGCAGCCAAGGGACAGCGAACACTGAAGCTTTCTTT
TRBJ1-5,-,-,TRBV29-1,CSVVTGGNQPQHF,TGCAGCGTGGTGACAGGAGGCAATCAGCCCCAGCATTTT
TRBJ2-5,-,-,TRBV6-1,CTSSSPGRLAQETQYF,TGTACCAGCAGTTCCCCTGGGAGGCTAGCGCAAGAGACCCAGTACTTC
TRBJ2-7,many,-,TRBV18,CASSPRDEQYF,TGTGCCAGCAGTCCCAGGGACGAGCAGTACTTC
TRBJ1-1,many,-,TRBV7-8,CASSLSMVNTEAFF,TGTGCCAGCAGCTTATCAATGGTGAACACTGAAGCTTTCTTT
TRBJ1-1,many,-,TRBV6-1,CASTRGGVNTEAFF,TGTGCCAGCACCAGGGGCGGTGTGAACACTGAAGCTTTCTTT
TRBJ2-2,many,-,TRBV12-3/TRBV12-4,CASASGELFF,TGTGCCAGCGCCTCTGGGGAGCTGTTTTTT
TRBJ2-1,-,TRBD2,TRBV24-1,CATSVSGRASNEQFF,TGTGCCACCAGTGTTAGCGGGAGGGCCTCCAATGAGCAGTTCTTC
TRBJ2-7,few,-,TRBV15,CATSRSIRAGEQYF,TGTGCCACCAGCAGATCTATACGGGCCGGCGAGCAGTACTTC
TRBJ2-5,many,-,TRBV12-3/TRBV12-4,CASKAPGRETQYF,TGTGCCAGCAAAGCCCCAGGGCGAGAGACCCAGTACTTC
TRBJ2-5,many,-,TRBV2,CASSEGNKGTQYF,TGTGCCAGCAGTGAAGGAAACAAGGGGACCCAGTACTTC
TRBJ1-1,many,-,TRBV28,CASHTTLNLNTEAFF,TGTGCCAGCCATACAACACTTAATCTGAACACTGAAGCTTTCTTT
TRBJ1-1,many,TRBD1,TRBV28,CASSLPRGDRGIVNTEAFF,TGTGCCAGCAGTTTGCCCCGGGGGGACAGGGGAATCGTGAACACTGAAGCTTTCTTT